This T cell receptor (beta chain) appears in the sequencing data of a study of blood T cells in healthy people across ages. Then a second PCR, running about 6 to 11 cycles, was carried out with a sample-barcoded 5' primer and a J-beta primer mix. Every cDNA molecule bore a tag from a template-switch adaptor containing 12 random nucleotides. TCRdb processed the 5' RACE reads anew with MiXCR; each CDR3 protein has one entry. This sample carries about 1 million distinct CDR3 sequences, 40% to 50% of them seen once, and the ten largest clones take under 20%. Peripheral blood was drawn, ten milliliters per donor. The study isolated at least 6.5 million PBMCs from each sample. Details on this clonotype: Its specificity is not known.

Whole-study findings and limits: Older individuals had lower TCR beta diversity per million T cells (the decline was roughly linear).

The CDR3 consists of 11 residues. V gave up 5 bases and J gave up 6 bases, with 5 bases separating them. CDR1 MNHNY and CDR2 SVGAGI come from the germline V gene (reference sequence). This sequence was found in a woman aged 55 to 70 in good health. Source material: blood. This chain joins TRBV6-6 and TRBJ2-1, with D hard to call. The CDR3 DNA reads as TGTGCCAGCAGTGATATCAATGAGCAGTTCTTC. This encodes CASSDINEQFF.